These 8 T cell receptor beta chains were all obtained from the same sample, sequenced in a study of T cells in Graves' hyperthyroidism and ophthalmopathy (dated by TCRdb to 2018 to 2020). Library preparation was by multiplex PCR. Sequencing used an Illumina HiSeq 2000. The TCR beta CDR3 regions were amplified from RNA transcripts. The TCR CDR3 was subjected to a first round of RT-PCR using the HTBI primer set and the Qiagen OneStep RT-PCR kit. The public reads were run again by TCRdb, first through fastp at Q25 and then through MiXCR, and only productive beta chains were kept. CDR3 protein duplicates are merged, each entry listing the most common genes and DNA. Present in this sample are 450,000 to 700,000 distinct CDR3 sequences, around 42% of which were seen just once. The ten most abundant clones make up around 8% of the sample. Sequences were obtained from peripheral blood or thyroid tissue (not recorded which). The receptors shown here come from a woman under 30 with Graves' hyperthyroidism.

The genes are TRBV4-2 and TRBJ2-7, with D perhaps TRBD2 (7 bases). The CDR3 length is 17 residues. The V end lost 5 bases, the J end lost 7 bases, and 27 bases lay between the germline ends. Germline loops: CDR1 LGHNA, CDR2 YNFKEQ. The CDR3 nucleotides read TGTGCCAGCAGCTTAGGGGGGGACTTCTTAGTCTACAATGAGCAGTACTTC. Residues: CASSLGGDFLVYNEQYF.

The count of this clonotype is one. The chain links TRBV10-2 to TRBJ2-3; D not resolved. With 8 bases removed from V and 0 bases from J, the gap between germline ends came to 9 bases. Per the germline V gene, CDR1 is WSHSY and CDR2 is SAAADI. The CDR3 is 13 amino acids. CDR3 DNA sequence: TGCGCCAGCTGGATGACTAGCACAGATACGCAGTATTTT. This gives the protein CASWMTSTDTQYF.

Remarks on this clonotype: Since a much larger clone is just one base distant, this may be a read error. V and J are TRBV12-3 or TRBV12-4 and TRBJ1-3; 8 bases agree with TRBD1. CDR3 length equals 15 residues. The CDR3 sequence is CAGSLTGGNSNTIYF. The CDR3 nucleotides are TGTGCCGGCAGTTTAACAGGGGGAAATTCAAACACCATATATTTT.

This clonotype appeared many times. This chain joins TRBV3-1 and TRBJ1-2; 8 bases map to TRBD1. Germline V gene sequence: CDR1 LGHDT, CDR2 YNNKEL (reference sequence). The CDR3 has 14 residues. V shed 1 base and J 4 bases; nucleotides not matched to a gene: 2. The CDR3 sequence: CASSQATGGYGYTF. CDR3 bases: TGTGCCAGCAGCCAAGCCACAGGGGGCTATGGCTACACCTTC.

The chain couples TRBV7-2 to TRBJ1-6; D is unresolved. The germline gives CDR1 SGHTA, CDR2 FQGNSA. This CDR3 is built from 16 residues. Trimming cost V 5 bases and J 10 bases, with 21 bases left between them. The CDR3 region is CASSPDIRGKKSPLHF. The CDR3 DNA sequence: TGTGCCAGCAGCCCAGATATCCGTGGAAAAAAGTCACCCCTCCACTTT.

This clonotype was detected ten times or more. The chain uses TRBV11-3 and TRBJ1-1; D perhaps matches TRBD1 (5 bases). This CDR3 spans 14 amino acids. Deletions cut 4 bases from V and 3 bases from J, with 12 bases between. The V gene's germline CDR1 is SGHNT and CDR2 YENEEA. The CDR3 here is CASSSGRGDTEAFF. The DNA of the CDR3 is TGTGCCAGCAGCTCTGGACGGGGCGACACTGAAGCTTTCTTT.

This clonotype has a handful of counts. The chain links TRBV19 to TRBJ2-1; 10 nucleotides line up with TRBD2. V lost 0 bases and J lost 6; bases outside the gene matches: 5. The CDR3 extends over 16 amino acids. Per germline, CDR1 LNHDA and CDR2 SQIVND (reference sequence). The CDR3 sequence is CASSIDPSSGSNEQFF. The CDR3 coding sequence is TGTGCCAGTAGTATAGATCCATCTAGCGGGAGCAATGAGCAGTTCTTC.

This clonotype was counted between two and nine times. The chain uses TRBV6-6 and TRBJ2-7, with 11 bases identical to TRBD1. The trim removed 6 bases at V and 4 bases at J, leaving 14 bases unmatched. Per the germline V gene, CDR1 is MNHNY and CDR2 is SVGAGI (reference sequence). This CDR3 is built from 17 residues. The CDR3 sequence is CASSGTARDRGTYEQYF. The CDR3, as DNA: TGTGCCAGCAGCGGAACCGCCCGGGACAGGGGGACGTACGAGCAGTACTTC.